The rows below give T cell receptor beta chains drawn from one sample of a study of control samples from healthy donors and cancer patients. Some clones are missing from TCRdb's copy, which holds only in-frame ones; the method was immunoSEQ multiplex PCR. The sample has 140,000 to 150,000 clones, approximately 92% seen once; the top ten hold approximately 2.9%. Sequencing used blood. The receptors stem from a man aged 25 to 45 in good health. CDR3s include the opening cysteine and the closing phenylalanine or tryptophan. The D gene is left open where the match is weak. The size entry is marked missing in some rows and otherwise reads once, few, many or a size class.

j_call clone_size d_call v_call cdr3_nt cdr3_aa
TRBJ1-2 NA NA TRBV2 TGTGCCAGCAGGGGGGACACCGAGGGCGGCTACACCTTC CASRGDTEGGYTF
TRBJ1-2 NA NA TRBV11-2 TGTGCCAGCAGCTTAGGGGCAGGCGGCTACACCTTC CASSLGAGGYTF
TRBJ2-1 few NA TRBV2 TGTGCCAGCAGTGAATACAATGAGCAGTTCTTC CASSEYNEQFF
TRBJ1-5 NA NA TRBV28 TGTGCCAGCAGCTCCTTTTTGGCGGCGAGCAATCAGCCCCAGCATTTT CASSSFLAASNQPQHF
TRBJ1-2 NA NA TRBV5-8 TGTGCCAGCAGCCCCATGGGCGGGGGGCGCGTCTACACCTTC CASSPMGGGRVYTF
TRBJ2-3 NA TRBD2 TRBV5-4 TGTGCCAGCAGCTCGCCAGGACTAGCGGGGCTAAGCACAGATACGCAGTATTTT CASSSPGLAGLSTDTQYF
TRBJ2-7 NA TRBD1 TRBV19 TGTGCCAGTAGTATTGGAGGGACAGGGATCTACGAGCAGTACTTC CASSIGGTGIYEQYF
TRBJ1-1 NA TRBD1 TRBV2 TGTGCCAGCAGGAGGGACAGGAACACTGAAGCTTTCTTT CASRRDRNTEAFF
TRBJ1-6 NA NA TRBV7-8 TGTGCCAGCAGCCTACTACAGGGAAACTCCTATAATTCACCCCTCCACTTT CASSLLQGNSYNSPLHF
TRBJ1-4 once TRBD1 TRBV19 TGTGCCAGTAGTTCGCAGGGGGCGAGTGAACTGTTTTTT CASSSQGASELFF
TRBJ2-5 NA NA TRBV2 TGTGCCAGCAGTGAAGACGGCGAAGAGACCCAGTACTTC CASSEDGEETQYF
TRBJ1-3 NA NA TRBV4-2 TGTGCCAGCAGCCAGCCGGGAGCTAACTCTGGAAACACCATATATTTT CASSQPGANSGNTIYF
TRBJ2-6 NA TRBD2 TRBV7-2 TGTGCCAGCAGCCCGATCGGAGCGGGAAGCGCTGGGGCCAACGTCCTGACTTTC CASSPIGAGSAGANVLTF
TRBJ1-2 NA NA TRBV19 TGTGCCAGTAGTATCTCCCTTGACAGAAACTATGGCTACACCTTC CASSISLDRNYGYTF
TRBJ1-4 NA NA TRBV30 TGTGCCTGGAGTGTAATGGCCGGCAGCTATGAAAAACTGTTTTTT CAWSVMAGSYEKLFF
TRBJ1-2 NA NA TRBV6-2/TRBV6-3 TGTGCCAGCAGCGAGAACAGGGTTGTATTTCGGGGCTACACCTTC CASSENRVVFRGYTF
TRBJ1-5 NA NA TRBV30 TGTGCCTGGAATAGGGACAATCAGCCCCAGCATTTT CAWNRDNQPQHF
TRBJ1-4 NA TRBD1 TRBV6-5 TGTGCCAGCAGTTACGGGGGACAGGGGACTAATGAAAAACTGTTTTTT CASSYGGQGTNEKLFF
TRBJ2-1 NA TRBD2 TRBV9 TGTGCCAGCAGCACTAGCGGGGGCAGGCAGTTCTTC CASSTSGGRQFF
TRBJ1-1 NA NA TRBV19 TGTGCCAGTAGTATAGAATTCCGGAGCACTGAAGCTTTCTTT CASSIEFRSTEAFF
TRBJ2-7 once TRBD1 TRBV9 TGTGCCAGCAGCGTAGGACAGGGACCCTACGAGCAGTACTTC CASSVGQGPYEQYF
TRBJ1-1 NA NA TRBV19 TGTGCCAGTAGTCTGGGGAAAACTGAAGCTTTCTTT CASSLGKTEAFF
TRBJ1-2 NA NA TRBV30 TGTGCCTGGAGTAAAGGGGGAAACTCCTATGGCTACACCTTC CAWSKGGNSYGYTF
TRBJ1-5 NA NA TRBV7-9 TGTGCCAGCAGCTTAGATTATAGCAATCAGCCCCAGCATTTT CASSLDYSNQPQHF
TRBJ2-3 NA NA TRBV12-3/TRBV12-4 TGTGCCAGCAGTGAGGCCGATACGCAGTATTTT CASSEADTQYF
TRBJ2-2 NA NA TRBV24-1 TGTGCCACCAGTGTTTGGGGCGGGGAGCTGTTTTTT CATSVWGGELFF
TRBJ1-4 NA NA TRBV9 TGTGCCAGCAGCGTAGATGAAAAACTGTTTTTT CASSVDEKLFF
TRBJ2-7 NA NA TRBV2 TGTGCCAGCAGTGAAGGAGCAGGGAAAAATTACGAGCAGTACTTC CASSEGAGKNYEQYF
TRBJ1-1 NA NA TRBV9 TGTGCCAGCAGCCACGGACAGAACACTGAAGCTTTCTTT CASSHGQNTEAFF
TRBJ1-6 NA TRBD1 TRBV5-1 TGCGCCAGCAGCCCGGGACAGGGGAATTCACCCCTCCACTTT CASSPGQGNSPLHF
TRBJ1-4 NA NA TRBV2 TGTGCCGCGTGGAAGGGAGGGGCCTTTGGAAAACTGTTTTTT CAAWKGGAFGKLFF
TRBJ1-1 NA TRBD1 TRBV27 TGTGCCAGCAGTCCCCAGGTACAGGGGTACACTGAAGCTTTCTTT CASSPQVQGYTEAFF
TRBJ2-7 once NA TRBV7-3 TGTGCCAGCAGCTGGTCCCGGGACTGGAGCTCCTACGAGCAGTACTTC CASSWSRDWSSYEQYF
TRBJ2-3 NA NA TRBV5-6 TGTGCCAGCAGCTTGAAGTCGGATTTATTCACAGATACGCAGTATTTT CASSLKSDLFTDTQYF
TRBJ2-2 NA NA TRBV28 TGTGCCAGCAGTTTTTCAACCTTGGCGGGGACCGGGGAGCTGTTTTTT CASSFSTLAGTGELFF
TRBJ1-1 NA NA TRBV7-2 TGTGCCAGCAGCCAGTATGGTGGAGTGAACACTGAAGCTTTCTTT CASSQYGGVNTEAFF
TRBJ1-3 NA NA TRBV5-5 TGTGCCAGCAGCTTGGTTACACAGGGCCTCTCTGGAAACACCATATATTTT CASSLVTQGLSGNTIYF
TRBJ1-3 NA NA TRBV7-9 TGTGCCAGCAGCTCGACGAACTCTGGAAACACCATATATTTT CASSSTNSGNTIYF
TRBJ2-2 NA NA TRBV11-3 TGTGCCAGCAGCTTAGATTTCGGGGAGCTGTTTTTT CASSLDFGELFF
TRBJ1-1 few NA TRBV10-1 TGCGCCAGCAGTGAGATCGACAGTGAAGCTTTCTTT CASSEIDSEAFF
TRBJ2-3 NA NA TRBV10-1 TGCGCCAGCAGTGAGTCTAGCTTGAGCACAGATACGCAGTATTTT CASSESSLSTDTQYF
TRBJ2-7 NA NA TRBV2 TGTGCCAGCAGTGTTGGTAAGGGTTTAGCCGCCTACGAGCAGTACTTC CASSVGKGLAAYEQYF
TRBJ2-3 NA TRBD2 TRBV5-1 TGCGCCAGCAGCTTAGGACTAGCCCCAATCACAGATACGCAGTATTTT CASSLGLAPITDTQYF
TRBJ1-2 NA NA TRBV7-2 TGTGCCAGCAGCTTAGAGGCCGCGTATGGCTACACCTTC CASSLEAAYGYTF
TRBJ1-1 few NA TRBV5-4 TGTGCCAGCAGCGCCGGGATCAACACTGAAGCTTTCTTT CASSAGINTEAFF
TRBJ1-2 NA TRBD1 TRBV6-5 TGTGCCAGCACATACAGGGGCAGATATGGCTACACCTTC CASTYRGRYGYTF
TRBJ1-4 NA TRBD1 TRBV6-6 TGTGCCAGCAGACTGGGGACAGGGGCTGAAAAACTGTTTTTT CASRLGTGAEKLFF
TRBJ1-1 NA NA TRBV30 TGTGCCTGGACACTTGACAGCATGAACACTGAAGCTTTCTTT CAWTLDSMNTEAFF
TRBJ2-3 NA TRBD2 TRBV5-1 TGCGCCAGCAGCGGAAGCGGGGTAACAGATACGCAGTATTTT CASSGSGVTDTQYF
TRBJ1-1 NA TRBD1 TRBV28 TGTGCCAAAACCCCGGGACAGGGGGCGCGGGACACTGAAGCTTTCTTT CAKTPGQGARDTEAFF
TRBJ2-7 NA NA TRBV18 TGTGCCAGCTCACGGCAGGTCCTCTACGAGCAGTACTTC CASSRQVLYEQYF
TRBJ1-5 once TRBD1 TRBV5-1 TGCGCCAGCAGCCCCTGGACAGGTCAACAGCCCCAGCATTTT CASSPWTGQQPQHF
TRBJ1-1 NA NA TRBV5-4 TGTGCCAGCAGCTTGTTCGACAGAGAAGCTTTCTTT CASSLFDREAFF